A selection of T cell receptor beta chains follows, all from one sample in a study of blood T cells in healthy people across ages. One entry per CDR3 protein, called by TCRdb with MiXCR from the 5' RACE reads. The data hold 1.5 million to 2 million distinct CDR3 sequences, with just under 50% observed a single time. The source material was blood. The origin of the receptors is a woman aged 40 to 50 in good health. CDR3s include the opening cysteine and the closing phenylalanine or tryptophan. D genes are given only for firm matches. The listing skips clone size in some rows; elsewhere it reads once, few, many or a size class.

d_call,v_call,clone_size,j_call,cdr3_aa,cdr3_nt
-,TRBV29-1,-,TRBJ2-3,CSVRGVSTDTQYF,TGCAGCGTTAGGGGAGTAAGCACAGATACGCAGTATTTT
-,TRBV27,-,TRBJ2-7,CASSPRHLRQYF,TGTGCCAGCAGTCCGAGACACCTACGGCAGTACTTC
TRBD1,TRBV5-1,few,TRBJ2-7,CASNRGQSYEQYF,TGCGCCAGCAACAGGGGGCAGTCCTACGAGCAGTACTTC
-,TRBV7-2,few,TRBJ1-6,CASSSGTTSYNSPLHF,TGTGCCAGCAGCTCTGGGACAACATCTTATAATTCACCCCTCCACTTT
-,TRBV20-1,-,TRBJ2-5,CSASIRGSRQETQYF,TGCAGTGCTAGTATCCGCGGCAGTAGACAAGAGACCCAGTACTTC
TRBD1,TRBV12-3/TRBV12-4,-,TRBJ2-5,CASRPGQGTSREQYF,TGTGCCAGCAGACCCGGACAGGGGACCTCTCGGGAGCAGTACTTC
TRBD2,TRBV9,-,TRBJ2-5,CASSNLAGGRNQETQYF,TGTGCCAGCAGCAACCTGGCGGGGGGAAGAAATCAAGAGACCCAGTACTTC
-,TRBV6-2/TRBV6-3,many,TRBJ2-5,CASSYSGVGETQYF,TGTGCCAGCAGTTACTCCGGGGTCGGCGAGACCCAGTACTTC
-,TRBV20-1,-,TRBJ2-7,CSAEGTSRRDEQYF,TGCAGTGCTGAGGGGACCTCCCGGAGAGACGAGCAGTACTTC
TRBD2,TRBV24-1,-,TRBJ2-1,CATGRDSTGSEQFF,TGTGCCACCGGGAGGGACTCCACCGGTTCGGAGCAGTTCTTC
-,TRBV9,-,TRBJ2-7,CASSVDGGIYEQYF,TGTGCCAGCAGCGTAGACGGCGGGATCTACGAGCAGTACTTC
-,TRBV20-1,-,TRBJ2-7,CSAQRDPITYEQYF,TGCAGTGCGCAACGGGACCCTATAACCTACGAGCAGTACTTC
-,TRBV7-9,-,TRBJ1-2,CASTPTQVRYGYTF,TGTGCCAGCACCCCTACCCAGGTCAGATATGGCTACACCTTC
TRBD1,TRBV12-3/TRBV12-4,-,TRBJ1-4,CASSPTGGLNEKLFF,TGTGCCAGCAGCCCTACAGGGGGACTTAATGAAAAACTGTTTTTT
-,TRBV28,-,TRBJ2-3,CASIMGGRTDTQYF,TGTGCCAGCATTATGGGGGGCCGCACAGATACGCAGTATTTT
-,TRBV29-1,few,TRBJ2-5,CSVVYSQETQYF,TGCAGCGTTGTATATTCCCAAGAGACCCAGTACTTC
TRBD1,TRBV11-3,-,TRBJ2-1,CASSRGQGELNEQFF,TGTGCCAGCAGCCGAGGACAGGGGGAACTCAATGAGCAGTTCTTC
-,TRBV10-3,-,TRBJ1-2,CAPCAGNYGYTF,TGTGCCCCATGTGCGGGTAACTATGGCTACACCTTC
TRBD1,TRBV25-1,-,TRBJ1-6,CASSESTGTGSSPLHF,TGTGCCAGCAGTGAATCTACGGGGACAGGGTCTTCACCCCTCCACTTT
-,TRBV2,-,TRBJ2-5,CASSVEHETQYF,TGTGCCAGCAGTGTGGAGCACGAGACCCAGTACTTC
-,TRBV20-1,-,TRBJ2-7,CSARMGANYEQYF,TGCAGTGCTAGGATGGGGGCGAACTACGAGCAGTACTTC
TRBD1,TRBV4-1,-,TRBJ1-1,CASSQPATGDITEAFF,TGCGCCAGCAGCCAACCTGCTACAGGGGACATCACTGAAGCTTTCTTT
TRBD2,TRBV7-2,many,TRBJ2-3,CASSLAFSGGEDTQYF,TGTGCCAGCAGCTTAGCGTTTAGCGGGGGTGAAGATACGCAGTATTTT
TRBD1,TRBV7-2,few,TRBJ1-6,CASSLALGQTSSPLHF,TGTGCCAGCAGCTTAGCGCTGGGACAGACAAGTTCACCCCTCCACTTT
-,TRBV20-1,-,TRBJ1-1,CSARTQQGFGEAFF,TGCAGTGCTAGAACTCAGCAGGGTTTCGGTGAAGCTTTCTTT
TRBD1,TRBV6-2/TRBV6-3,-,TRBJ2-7,CASSIDRGRSYEQYF,TGTGCCAGCAGTATTGACAGGGGAAGGTCCTACGAGCAGTACTTC
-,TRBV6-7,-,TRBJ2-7,CASPPRIGSYEQYF,TGTGCGAGCCCCCCCCGGATCGGATCCTACGAGCAGTACTTC
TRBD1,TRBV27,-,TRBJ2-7,CASRGDRWSEQYF,TGTGCCAGCAGGGGGGACAGATGGAGCGAGCAGTACTTC
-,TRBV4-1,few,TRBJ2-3,CASSLIGWGTDTQYF,TGCGCCAGCAGCCTAATCGGGTGGGGCACAGATACGCAGTATTTT
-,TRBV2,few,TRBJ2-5,CASSRYEGVDGTQYF,TGTGCCAGCAGTAGATACGAGGGCGTCGATGGTACCCAGTACTTC
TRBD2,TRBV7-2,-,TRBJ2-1,CASSLPGLAPLNEQFF,TGTGCCAGCAGCCTCCCGGGACTAGCGCCTTTAAATGAGCAGTTCTTC
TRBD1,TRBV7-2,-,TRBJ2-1,CASSLSDRGKVQFF,TGTGCCAGCAGCTTATCGGACAGGGGTAAAGTGCAGTTCTTC
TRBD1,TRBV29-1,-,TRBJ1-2,CSAGQTTYGYTF,TGCAGCGCGGGACAGACGACCTATGGCTACACCTTC
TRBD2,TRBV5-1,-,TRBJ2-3,CASSLDSSGGGTDTQYF,TGCGCCAGCAGCTTGGATTCTAGCGGGGGTGGCACAGATACGCAGTATTTT
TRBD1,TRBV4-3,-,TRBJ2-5,CAGSQRGQGIQETQYF,TGCGCCGGCAGCCAGCGGGGACAGGGGATTCAAGAGACCCAGTACTTC
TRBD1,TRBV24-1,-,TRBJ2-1,CATSDPTGGLGQGSYNEQFF,TGTGCCACCAGTGACCCCACGGGCGGATTGGGACAGGGATCCTACAATGAGCAGTTCTTC
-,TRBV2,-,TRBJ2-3,CASSGPGTSLFWQYF,-
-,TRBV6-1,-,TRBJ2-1,CASSADGGPYNEQFF,TGTGCCAGCAGTGCGGACGGGGGCCCCTACAATGAGCAGTTCTTC
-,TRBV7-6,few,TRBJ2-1,CASSPGGWGNEQFF,TGTGCCAGCAGCCCCGGCGGATGGGGCAATGAGCAGTTCTTC
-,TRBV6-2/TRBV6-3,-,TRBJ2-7,CASIGGFFYEQYF,TGTGCCAGCATAGGCGGGTTCTTTTACGAGCAGTACTTC
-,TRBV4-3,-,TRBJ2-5,CASSQGVNFRETQYF,TGCGCCAGCAGCCAAGGGGTCAATTTCCGAGAGACCCAGTACTTC
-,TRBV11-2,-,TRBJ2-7,CASSPSHYQEQYF,TGTGCCAGCAGCCCAAGCCATTATCAGGAGCAGTACTTC
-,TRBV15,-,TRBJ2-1,CATSRNDRSSYEQFF,TGTGCCACCAGCAGGAACGACAGGAGCTCCTACGAGCAGTTCTTC
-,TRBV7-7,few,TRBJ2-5,CASSFYLQETQYF,TGTGCTAGCAGCTTCTACCTCCAAGAGACCCAGTACTTC
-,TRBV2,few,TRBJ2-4,CASSKDQGPQYF,TGTGCCAGCAGTAAAGACCAGGGCCCACAGTACTTC
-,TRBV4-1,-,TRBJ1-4,CASSQIAATNEKLFF,TGCGCCAGCAGCCAAATTGCCGCAACTAATGAAAAACTGTTTTTT
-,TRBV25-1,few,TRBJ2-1,CASSRMGGDEQFF,TGTGCCAGCAGCCGAATGGGGGGAGATGAGCAGTTCTTC